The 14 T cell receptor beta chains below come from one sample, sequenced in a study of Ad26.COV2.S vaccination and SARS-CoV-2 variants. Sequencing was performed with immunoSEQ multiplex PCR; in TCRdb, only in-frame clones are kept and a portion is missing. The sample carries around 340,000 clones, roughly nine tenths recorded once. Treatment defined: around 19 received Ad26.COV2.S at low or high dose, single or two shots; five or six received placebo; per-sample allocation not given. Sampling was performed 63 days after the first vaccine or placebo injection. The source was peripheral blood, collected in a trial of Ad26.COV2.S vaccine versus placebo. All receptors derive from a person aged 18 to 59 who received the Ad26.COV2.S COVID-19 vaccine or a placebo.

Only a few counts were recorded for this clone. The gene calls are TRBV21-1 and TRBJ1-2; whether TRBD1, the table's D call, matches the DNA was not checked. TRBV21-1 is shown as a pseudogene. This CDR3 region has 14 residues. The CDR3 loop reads CASSKGQGFYGYTF. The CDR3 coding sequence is TGTGCCAGCAGCAAAGGACAGGGGTTCTATGGCTACACCTTC.

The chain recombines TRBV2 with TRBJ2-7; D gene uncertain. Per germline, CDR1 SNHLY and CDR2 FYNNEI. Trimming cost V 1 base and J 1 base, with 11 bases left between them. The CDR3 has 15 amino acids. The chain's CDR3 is CASSEGATRSYEQYF. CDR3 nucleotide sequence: TGTGCCAGCAGTGAAGGGGCTACTCGGTCCTACGAGCAGTACTTC. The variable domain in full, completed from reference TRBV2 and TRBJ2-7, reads EPEVTQTPSHQVTQMGQEVILRCVPISNHLYFYWYRQILGQKVEFLVSFYNNEISEKSEIFDDQFSVERPDGSNFTLKIRSTKLEDSAMYFCASSEGATRSYEQYFGPGTRLTVT.

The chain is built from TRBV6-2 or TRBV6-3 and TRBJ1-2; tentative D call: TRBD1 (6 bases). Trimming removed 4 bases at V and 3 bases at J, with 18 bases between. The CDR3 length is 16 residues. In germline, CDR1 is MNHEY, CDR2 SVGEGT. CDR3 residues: CASSSHRARWDYGYTF. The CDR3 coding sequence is TGTGCCAGCAGTTCCCACAGGGCCAGATGGGACTATGGCTACACCTTC.

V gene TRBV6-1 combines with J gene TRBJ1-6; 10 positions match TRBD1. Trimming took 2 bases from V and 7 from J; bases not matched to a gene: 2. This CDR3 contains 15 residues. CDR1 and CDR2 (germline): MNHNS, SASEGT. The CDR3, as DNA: TGTGCCAGCAGTGAAATGGGACAGGGGAATTCACCCCTCCACTTT. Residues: CASSEMGQGNSPLHF.

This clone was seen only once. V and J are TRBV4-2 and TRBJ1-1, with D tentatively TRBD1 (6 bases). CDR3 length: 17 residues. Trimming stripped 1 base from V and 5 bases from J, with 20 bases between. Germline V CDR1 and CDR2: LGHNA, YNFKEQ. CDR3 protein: CASSQGTGTGSATEAFF. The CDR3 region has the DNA TGTGCCAGCAGCCAAGGAACCGGAACAGGGTCTGCGACTGAAGCTTTCTTT.

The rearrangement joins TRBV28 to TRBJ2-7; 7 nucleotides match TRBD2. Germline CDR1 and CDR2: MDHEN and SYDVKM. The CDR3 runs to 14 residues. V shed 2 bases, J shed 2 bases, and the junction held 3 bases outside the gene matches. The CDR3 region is CASSLSGVPYEQYF. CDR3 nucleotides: TGTGCCAGCAGTTTAAGCGGGGTTCCCTACGAGCAGTACTTC.

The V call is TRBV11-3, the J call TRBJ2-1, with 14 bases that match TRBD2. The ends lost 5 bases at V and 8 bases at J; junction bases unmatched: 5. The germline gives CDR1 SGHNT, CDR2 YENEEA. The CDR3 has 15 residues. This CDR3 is CASSPGTSGGDEQFF. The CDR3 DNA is TGTGCCAGCAGCCCCGGGACTAGCGGGGGTGATGAGCAGTTCTTC.

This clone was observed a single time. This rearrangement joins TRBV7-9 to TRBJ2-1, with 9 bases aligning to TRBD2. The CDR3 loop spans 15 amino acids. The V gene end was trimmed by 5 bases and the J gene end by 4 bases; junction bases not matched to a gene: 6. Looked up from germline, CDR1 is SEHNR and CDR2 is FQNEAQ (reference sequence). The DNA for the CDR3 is TGTGCCAGCAGCCTCCGCGGGGGGGCTTACAATGAGCAGTTCTTC. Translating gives CASSLRGGAYNEQFF.

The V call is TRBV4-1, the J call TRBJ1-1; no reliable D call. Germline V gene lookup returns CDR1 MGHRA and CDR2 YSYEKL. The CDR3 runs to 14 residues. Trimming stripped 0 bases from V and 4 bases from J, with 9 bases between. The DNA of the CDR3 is TGCGCCAGCAGCCAAGAAAGACGGATCACTGAAGCTTTCTTT. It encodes CASSQERRITEAFF.

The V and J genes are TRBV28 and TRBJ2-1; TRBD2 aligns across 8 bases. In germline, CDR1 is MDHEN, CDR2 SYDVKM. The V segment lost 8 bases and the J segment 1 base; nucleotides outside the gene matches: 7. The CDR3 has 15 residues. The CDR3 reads CASRPGGGSYNEQFF. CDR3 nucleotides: TGTGCCAGCCGCCCGGGAGGGGGGTCCTACAATGAGCAGTTCTTC.

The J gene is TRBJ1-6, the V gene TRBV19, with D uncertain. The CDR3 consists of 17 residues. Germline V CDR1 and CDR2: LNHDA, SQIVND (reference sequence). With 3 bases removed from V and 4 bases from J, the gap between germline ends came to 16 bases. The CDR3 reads CASSIKPSPRYNSPLHF. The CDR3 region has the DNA TGTGCCAGTAGTATCAAGCCCAGCCCCAGGTATAATTCACCCCTCCACTTT.

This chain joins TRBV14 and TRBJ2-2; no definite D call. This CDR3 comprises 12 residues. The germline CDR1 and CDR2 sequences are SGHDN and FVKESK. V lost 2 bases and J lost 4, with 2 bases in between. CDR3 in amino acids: CASSQFTGELFF. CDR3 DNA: TGTGCCAGCAGCCAATTCACCGGGGAGCTGTTTTTT. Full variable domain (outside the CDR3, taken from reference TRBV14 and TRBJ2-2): EAGVTQFPSHSVIEKGQTVTLRCDPISGHDNLYWYRRVMGKEIKFLLHFVKESKQDESGMPNNRFLAERTGGTYSTLKVQPAELEDSGVYFCASSQFTGELFFGEGSRLTVL.

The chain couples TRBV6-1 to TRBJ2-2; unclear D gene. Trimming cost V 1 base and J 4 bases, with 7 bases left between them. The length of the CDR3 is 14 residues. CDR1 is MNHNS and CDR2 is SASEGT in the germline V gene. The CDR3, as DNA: TGTGCCAGCAGTGAAGTCGGAATCACCGGGGAGCTGTTTTTT. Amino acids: CASSEVGITGELFF.

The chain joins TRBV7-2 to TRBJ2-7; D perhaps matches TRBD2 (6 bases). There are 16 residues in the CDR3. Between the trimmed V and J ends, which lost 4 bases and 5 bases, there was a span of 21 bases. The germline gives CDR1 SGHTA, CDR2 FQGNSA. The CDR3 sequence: CASSSPSGGVRDEQYF. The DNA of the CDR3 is TGTGCCAGCAGCTCACCCTCAGGCGGGGTTCGCGACGAGCAGTACTTC.